The 6 T cell receptor beta chains below come from one sample, sequenced in a study of spatial heterogeneity in lung cancer. Indicated time point: sample taken at primary tumor resection. Points from the study as a whole: One measure, the expanded intratumoral alpha and beta TCR count, tracked tumor mutation counts.

TCRdb re-called the 5' RACE reads through MiXCR, storing one row per CDR3 protein. The table lists approximately 12,000 distinct CDR3 sequences, just over 5% of them singletons. Antigens of these TCRs are unknown. Specimen: lung tumor tissue, collected at surgery. These receptors all come from a male donor with early-stage non-small cell lung cancer.

This clonotype was detected many times. This beta chain came through as a stray read in a library set up for alpha chains, and its size says little. V and J are TRBV20-1 and TRBJ2-3, with 9 bases identical to TRBD1. There are 17 residues in the CDR3. The V segment lost 1 base and the J segment 0 bases; nucleotides outside the gene matches: 8. Germline loops: CDR1 DFQATT, CDR2 SNEGSKA (reference sequence). CDR3 residues: CSARGLTGGFSTDTQYF. The CDR3 DNA reads TGCAGTGCTAGAGGCTTGACAGGGGGATTTAGCACAGATACGCAGTATTTT.

Many counts were recorded for this clonotype. Because this beta chain is a stray read in a library intended to capture alpha chains, its abundance should not be given much weight. For the CDR3, the DNA is TGTGCCAGCAGTTTAATCTGGACAGGGGATTACAATGAGCAGTTCTTC. This translates into CASSLIWTGDYNEQFF. The V call is TRBV27, the J call TRBJ2-1; 9 bases align to TRBD1. The CDR3 contains 16 residues. The V and J ends lost 2 bases and 4 bases, in that order; junction bases with no gene match: 6. Germline V gives CDR1 MNHEY, CDR2 SMNVEV (reference sequence).

Of note for this clonotype: With the library built for alpha chains, this beta chain is off target and its frequency is not meaningful. This chain links TRBV20-1 with TRBJ2-7; 12 nucleotides agree with TRBD1. Germline V lookup: CDR1 DFQATT, CDR2 SNEGSKA (reference sequence). The CDR3 has 14 amino acids. The trim removed 5 bases at V and 6 bases at J, leaving 8 bases unmatched. The CDR3 here is CSAGGTGGVSEQYF. The CDR3 nucleotides read TGCAGTGCTGGGGGGACAGGGGGCGTGAGCGAGCAGTACTTC.

This clonotype has ten or more counts. This beta chain is an unintended read in a library built for alpha chains; its size means little. The chain couples TRBV29-1 to TRBJ2-5; D might be TRBD1 (6 bases). V shed 7 bases and J shed 5 bases, with 17 bases lying between them. This CDR3 region has 13 residues. Looked up from germline, CDR1 is SQVTM and CDR2 is ANQGSEA. The CDR3 spells CSAITGTVETQYF. The CDR3 nucleotides are TGCAGCGCAATTACAGGGACGGTTGAGACCCAGTACTTC.

This clonotype has a count of ten or more. A library prepared for alpha chains yielded this beta chain as an off-target read; its size is of little meaning. This rearrangement joins TRBV5-6 to TRBJ2-7; tentatively, D is TRBD2 (5 bases). The CDR3 covers 13 residues. Germline V gene sequence: CDR1 SGHDT, CDR2 YYEEEE. V was clipped by 1 base and J by 2 bases, with 7 bases between them. CDR3 sequence (DNA): TGTGCCAGCAGCTTGCTCGGGACCTACGAGCAGTACTTC. Its translation: CASSLLGTYEQYF.

This clonotype has a count of ten or more. Being off target in a library aimed at alpha chains, this beta chain has a size of little meaning. The chain joins TRBV6-1 to TRBJ2-7; no definite D call. CDR1 is MNHNS, CDR2 SASEGT, per germline. This CDR3 spans 15 amino acids. Trimming removed 6 bases at V and 0 bases at J, with 15 bases between. The CDR3 coding sequence is TGTGCCAGCAGAGACGAGTTGCGAAACTCCTACGAGCAGTACTTC. Residues: CASRDELRNSYEQYF.